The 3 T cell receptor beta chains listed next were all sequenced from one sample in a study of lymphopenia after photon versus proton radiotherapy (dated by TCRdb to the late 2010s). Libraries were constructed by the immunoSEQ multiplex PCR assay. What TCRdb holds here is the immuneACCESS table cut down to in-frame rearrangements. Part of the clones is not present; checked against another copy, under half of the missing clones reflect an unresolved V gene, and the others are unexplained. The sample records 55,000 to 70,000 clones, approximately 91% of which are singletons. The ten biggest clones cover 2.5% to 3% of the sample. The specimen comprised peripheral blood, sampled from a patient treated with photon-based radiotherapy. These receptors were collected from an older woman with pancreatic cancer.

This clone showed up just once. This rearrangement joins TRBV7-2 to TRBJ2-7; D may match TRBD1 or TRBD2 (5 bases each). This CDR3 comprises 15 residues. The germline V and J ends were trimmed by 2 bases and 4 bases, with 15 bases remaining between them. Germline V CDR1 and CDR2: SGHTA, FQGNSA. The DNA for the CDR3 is TGTGCCAGCAGCTTAACTGGGACCGGCGGGTACGAGCAGTACTTC. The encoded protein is CASSLTGTGGYEQYF.

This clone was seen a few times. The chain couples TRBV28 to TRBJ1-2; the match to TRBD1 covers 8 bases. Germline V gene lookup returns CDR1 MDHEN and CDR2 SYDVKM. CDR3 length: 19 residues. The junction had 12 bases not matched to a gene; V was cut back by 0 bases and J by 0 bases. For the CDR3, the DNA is TGTGCCAGCAGTTTATGGTGGGCGGACAGGGTATCTCCTAACTATGGCTACACCTTC. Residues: CASSLWWADRVSPNYGYTF.

CDR3 region: CAWNQGQRNQPQHF. CDR3 sequence (DNA): TGTGCCTGGAACCAAGGACAGCGCAATCAGCCCCAGCATTTT. The chain has TRBV30 and TRBJ1-5, with D possibly matching TRBD1 (6 bases). Germline CDR1 and CDR2: GTSNPN and SVGIG (reference sequence). V shed 4 bases and J shed 2 bases, with 12 bases lying between them. This CDR3 region has 14 residues.